Listed here are 11 T cell receptor beta chains from one sample, sequenced in a study of blood T cell repertoires in COVID-19. The assay was immunoSEQ multiplex PCR, and TCRdb's table has in-frame clones only and misses some. This table has 70,000 to 75,000 clones, about 88% appearing once. The sequencing sample was made of peripheral blood. Receptor source: a human donor in a cohort sampled during active COVID-19.

This clone was seen once. V is TRBV27 and J is TRBJ2-2; D remains unclear. Germline V lookup: CDR1 MNHEY, CDR2 SMNVEV (reference sequence). The V gene lost 5 bases and the J gene lost 0 bases, with 4 bases spanning the gap. This CDR3 comprises 13 residues. The DNA of the CDR3 is TGTGCCAGCAGTCCCTCGAACACCGGGGAGCTGTTTTTT. This codes for CASSPSNTGELFF.

This clone was observed a single time. The chain has TRBV4-2 and TRBJ2-3; 13 bases map to TRBD2. After removal of 0 bases from V and 2 bases from J, the junction contained 5 bases not matched to a gene. CDR3 length: 18 amino acids. The V gene's germline CDR1 is LGHNA and CDR2 YNFKEQ. The CDR3 DNA reads as TGTGCCAGCAGCCAAGACCAAACTAGCGGGAGGGCCACAGATACGCAGTATTTT. It translates to CASSQDQTSGRATDTQYF.

The CDR3 spells CASSLERGAYEQYF. The CDR3 region has the DNA TGCGCCAGCAGCTTGGAGCGGGGGGCCTACGAGCAGTACTTC. The chain recombines TRBV5-1 with TRBJ2-7, with 9 bases lining up with TRBD2. The CDR3 length is 14 residues. Germline V gives CDR1 SGHRS, CDR2 YFSETQ. Germline trimming cut 0 bases from V and 2 bases from J; bases unmatched to any gene: 0. Drawing the rest from reference TRBV5-1 and TRBJ2-7, the complete variable domain is KAGVTQTPRYLIKTRGQQVTLSCSPISGHRSVSWYQQTPGQGLQFLFEYFSETQRNKGNFPGRFSGRQFSNSRSEMNVSTLELGDSALYLCASSLERGAYEQYFGPGTRLTVT.

Of note for this clone: One end of the junction is discordant with germline, which a read error may explain. V is TRBV3-1 (or the pseudogene TRBV3-2) and J is TRBJ2-2, with 7 bases matching TRBD1. Germline CDR1 LGHDT, CDR2 YNNKEL (reference sequence). The CDR3 is 15 residues long. Written as DNA, the CDR3 is TGTGCCAGCAGACTACTGGTTAGGGGGCCCCGGGGAGCTGTTTTT. It is translated as CASRLLVRGPRGAVF.

A remark on this clone: No DNA is shown, since the ends of the CDR3 on it are uncertain; the CDR3 is the one TCRdb lists. The CDR3 loop is CASSVGGGSPIF. V gene TRBV9 combines with J gene TRBJ1-2. The germline V gene encodes CDR1 SGDLS and CDR2 YYNGEE. From its first to its last residue, the CDR3 has 12 amino acids.

The chain uses TRBV5-6 and TRBJ2-3; 12 bases are a match to TRBD2. Germline V gene data show CDR1 as SGHDT and CDR2 as YYEEEE. This CDR3 has 16 amino acids. Losses at the gene ends were 3 bases for V and 4 bases for J; bases not matched to a gene: 6. For the CDR3, the DNA is TGTGCCAGCAGCTCGCTGACTAGCGGGAGCGCAGATACGCAGTATTTT. It codes for CASSSLTSGSADTQYF. The whole variable domain, remainder taken from reference TRBV5-6 and TRBJ2-3, is DAGVTQSPTHLIKTRGQQVTLRCSPKSGHDTVSWYQQALGQGPQFIFQYYEEEERQRGNFPDRFSGHQFPNYSSELNVNALLLGDSALYLCASSSLTSGSADTQYFGPGTRLTVL.

The chain couples TRBV19 to TRBJ2-6; D unresolved. Looked up from germline, CDR1 is LNHDA and CDR2 is SQIVND (reference sequence). The CDR3 length is 14 residues. The V end was cut by 5 bases, the J end by 2 bases, with 7 bases between. The CDR3 nucleotides are TGTGCCAGTAGTGCCCAGGCTGGGGCCAACGTCCTGACTTTC. This translates into CASSAQAGANVLTF.

This rearrangement joins TRBV10-3 to TRBJ2-7; 8 bases are shared with TRBD1. J was trimmed by 2 bases and V by 2 bases; bases with no gene match: 5. Per the germline V gene, CDR1 is ENHRY and CDR2 is SYGVKD. The CDR3 runs 15 residues. CDR3 sequence: CAISEGQGAPYEQYF. In DNA form, the CDR3 reads TGTGCCATCAGTGAGGGACAGGGAGCACCCTACGAGCAGTACTTC.

The J gene is TRBJ1-6, the V gene TRBV5-5, with 7 bases that match TRBD1. V shed 4 bases, J shed 7 bases, and the junction held 11 bases outside the gene matches. Germline V gene sequence: CDR1 SGHKS, CDR2 YYEKEE (reference sequence). The CDR3 runs to 16 residues. CDR3 loop: CASSILTGTVNSPLHF. CDR3 DNA: TGTGCCAGCAGCATACTAACCGGGACAGTCAATTCACCCCTCCACTTT.

The chain carries TRBV7-2 and TRBJ2-7; D is possibly TRBD1 (6 bases). The germline V and J ends were trimmed by 2 bases and 8 bases, with 7 bases remaining between them. The CDR3 loop spans 11 amino acids. The germline V gene has CDR1 SGHTA and CDR2 FQGNSA. CDR3 in amino acids: CASSLRGKQYF. The DNA for the CDR3 is TGTGCCAGCAGCTTAAGGGGGAAGCAGTACTTC.

The chain joins TRBV6-5 to TRBJ2-7; 11 bases line up with TRBD2. J was trimmed by 4 bases and V by 6 bases; bases with no gene match: 2. This CDR3 comprises 13 residues. The germline CDR1 and CDR2 sequences are MNHEY and SVGAGI. CDR3: CASRTSGIYEQYF. Here the CDR3 DNA reads TGTGCCAGCAGGACTAGCGGGATTTACGAGCAGTACTTC.